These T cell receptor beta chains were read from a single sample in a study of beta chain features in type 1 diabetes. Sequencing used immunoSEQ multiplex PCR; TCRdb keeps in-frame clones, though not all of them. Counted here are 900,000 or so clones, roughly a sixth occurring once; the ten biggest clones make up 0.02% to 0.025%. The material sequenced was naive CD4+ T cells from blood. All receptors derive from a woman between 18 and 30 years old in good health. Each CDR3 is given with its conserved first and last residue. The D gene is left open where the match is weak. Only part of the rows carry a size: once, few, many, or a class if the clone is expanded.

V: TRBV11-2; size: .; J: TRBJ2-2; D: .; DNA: TGTGCCAGCAGCCCCAGAGGTGTAGGGAACACCGGGGAGCTGTTTTTT; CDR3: CASSPRGVGNTGELFF
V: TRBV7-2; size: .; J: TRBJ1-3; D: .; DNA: TGTGCCAGCAGCAAGTCCGGGACTATCGCTGGAAACACCATATATTTT; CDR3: CASSKSGTIAGNTIYF
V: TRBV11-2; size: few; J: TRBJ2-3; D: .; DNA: TGTGCCAGCAGCTTTGGGGGAGGCACAGATACGCAGTATTTT; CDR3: CASSFGGGTDTQYF
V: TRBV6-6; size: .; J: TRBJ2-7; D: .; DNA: TGTGCCAGCCGAGGGACCGACGGGAATTTGGGGCAGTACTTC; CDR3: CASRGTDGNLGQYF
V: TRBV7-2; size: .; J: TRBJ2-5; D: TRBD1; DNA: TGTGCCAGCAACTCGGGACAGCGCCAAGAGACCCAGTACTTC; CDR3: CASNSGQRQETQYF
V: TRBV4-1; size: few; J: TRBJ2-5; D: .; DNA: TGCGCCAGCAGCCAAGTTGTAGGGGAGACCCAGTACTTC; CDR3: CASSQVVGETQYF
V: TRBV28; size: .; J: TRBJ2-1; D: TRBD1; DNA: TGTGCCAGCAGTCCAACCGGGACAGGGTCGCGGAATGAGCAGTTCTTC; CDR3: CASSPTGTGSRNEQFF
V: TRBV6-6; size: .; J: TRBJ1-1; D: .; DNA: TGTGCCAGCAGGGGGGGAGCGTCTGAAGTTTTCTTT; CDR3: CASRGGASEVFF
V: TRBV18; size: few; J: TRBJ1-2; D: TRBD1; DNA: TGTGCCAGCTCACCTATGGGACAGGGCTATGGCTACACCTTC; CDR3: CASSPMGQGYGYTF
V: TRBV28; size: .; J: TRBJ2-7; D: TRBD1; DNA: TGTGCCAGCAGGATGGACAGGCCTGGCTACGAGCAGTACTTC; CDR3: CASRMDRPGYEQYF
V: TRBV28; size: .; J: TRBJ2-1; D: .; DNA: TGTGCCAGCAGTTTAAGGGATGAGCAGTTCTTC; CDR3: CASSLRDEQFF
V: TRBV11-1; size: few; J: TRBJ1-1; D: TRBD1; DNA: TGTGCCAGCAGCTCCAGGGACAGGGTAACTGAAGCTTTCTTT; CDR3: CASSSRDRVTEAFF
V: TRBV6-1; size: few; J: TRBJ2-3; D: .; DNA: TGTGCCAGCAGCCTGGGGCAGGCTTTGGGAAATACGCAGTATTTT; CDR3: CASSLGQALGNTQYF
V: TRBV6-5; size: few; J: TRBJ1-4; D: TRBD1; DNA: TGTGCCAGCACCTACGGGACAGGGACTGGAAAACTGTTTTTT; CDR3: CASTYGTGTGKLFF
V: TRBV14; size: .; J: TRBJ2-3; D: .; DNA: TGTGCCAGACCCCGACAGTCTTTAAGCACAGATACGCAGTATTTT; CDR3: CARPRQSLSTDTQYF
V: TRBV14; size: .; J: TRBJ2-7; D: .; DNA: TGTGCCAGCAGCCAGGCGGAACCGGGACGGCCGACCGAGCAGTACTTC; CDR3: CASSQAEPGRPTEQYF
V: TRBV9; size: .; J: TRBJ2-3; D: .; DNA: TGTGCCAGCAGCGTCGCACCGGGACCAGGAGGGGATACGCAGTATTTT; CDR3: CASSVAPGPGGDTQYF
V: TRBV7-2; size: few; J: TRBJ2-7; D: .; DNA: TGTGCCAGCAGCTTAGGGGCTCCAAACCCCTACGAGCAGTACTTC; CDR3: CASSLGAPNPYEQYF
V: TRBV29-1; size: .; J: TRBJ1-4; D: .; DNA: TGCAGCGTTGTATTAGCAACTAATGAAAAACTGTTTTTT; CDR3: CSVVLATNEKLFF
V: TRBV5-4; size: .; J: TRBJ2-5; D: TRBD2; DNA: TGTGCCAGCAGTGGTCGGACTAGCGGTGACCAAGAGACCCAGTACTTC; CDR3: CASSGRTSGDQETQYF
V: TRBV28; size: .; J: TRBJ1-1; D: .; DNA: TGTGCCAGCAGTTCCGGGACCGCTGAAGCTTTCTTT; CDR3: CASSSGTAEAFF
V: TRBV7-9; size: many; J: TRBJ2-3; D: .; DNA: TGTGCCAGCGCTTTGTCTAGCGGCACAGATACGCAGTATTTT; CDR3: CASALSSGTDTQYF
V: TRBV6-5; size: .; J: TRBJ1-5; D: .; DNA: TGTGCCAGCAGTTACGGGGGCAGGCAGCCCCAGCATTTT; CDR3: CASSYGGRQPQHF
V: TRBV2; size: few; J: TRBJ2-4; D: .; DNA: TGTGCCAGCAACCCGGGGTCGGCCAAAAACATTCAGTACTTC; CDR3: CASNPGSAKNIQYF
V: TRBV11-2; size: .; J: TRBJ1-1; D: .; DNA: TGTGCCAGCAGGAAACCAGGGGCGCGGGGCACTGAAGCTTTCTTT; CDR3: CASRKPGARGTEAFF
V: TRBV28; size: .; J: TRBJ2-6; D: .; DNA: TGTGCCAGCAGTTTACACTCCAACTCTGGGGCCAACGTCCTGACTTTC; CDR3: CASSLHSNSGANVLTF
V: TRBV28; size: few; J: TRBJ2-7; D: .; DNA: TGTGCCAGCAGTTCGGCGGACCCCCTCGAGCAGTACTTC; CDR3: CASSSADPLEQYF
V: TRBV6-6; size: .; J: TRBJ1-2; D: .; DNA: TGTGCCAGCAGTTACTCGGGGGAGGGGACTTATGGCTACACCTTC; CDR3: CASSYSGEGTYGYTF
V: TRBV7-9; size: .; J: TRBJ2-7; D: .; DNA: TGTGCCAGCAGTCCCGGAATGACAGCCAGCTCCTACGAGCAGTACTTC; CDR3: CASSPGMTASSYEQYF
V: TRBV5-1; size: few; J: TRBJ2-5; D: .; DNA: TGCGCCAGCAGCTTTCTAGGCGGTCCGGAGACCCAGTACTTC; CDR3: CASSFLGGPETQYF
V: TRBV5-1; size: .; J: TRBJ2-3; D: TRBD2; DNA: TGCGCCAGCAGCTGGGGACTAGCGGGAAGCACAGATACGCAGTATTTT; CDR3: CASSWGLAGSTDTQYF
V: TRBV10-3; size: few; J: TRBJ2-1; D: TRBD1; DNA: TGTGCCATCAGGGACAGGGGGGCGCGTCCCTACAATGAGCAGTTCTTC; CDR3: CAIRDRGARPYNEQFF
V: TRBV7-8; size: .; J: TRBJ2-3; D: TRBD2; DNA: TGTGCCAGCAGCTTAGAGGCTAGCGGGAGAGGTTTAGATACGCAGTATTTT; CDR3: CASSLEASGRGLDTQYF
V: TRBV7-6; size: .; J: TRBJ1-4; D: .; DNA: TGTGCCAGCAGCTTAGGTCGGGCAGGTCGGGAAAAACTGTTTTTT; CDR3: CASSLGRAGREKLFF
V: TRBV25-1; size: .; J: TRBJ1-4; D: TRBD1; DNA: TGTGCCAGCAGTGTACAGGGGATGGGGGATGAAAAACTGTTTTTT; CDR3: CASSVQGMGDEKLFF
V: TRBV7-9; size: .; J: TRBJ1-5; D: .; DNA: TGTGCCACTACGCAGGGTTTGGAACAGCCCCAGCATTTT; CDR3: CATTQGLEQPQHF